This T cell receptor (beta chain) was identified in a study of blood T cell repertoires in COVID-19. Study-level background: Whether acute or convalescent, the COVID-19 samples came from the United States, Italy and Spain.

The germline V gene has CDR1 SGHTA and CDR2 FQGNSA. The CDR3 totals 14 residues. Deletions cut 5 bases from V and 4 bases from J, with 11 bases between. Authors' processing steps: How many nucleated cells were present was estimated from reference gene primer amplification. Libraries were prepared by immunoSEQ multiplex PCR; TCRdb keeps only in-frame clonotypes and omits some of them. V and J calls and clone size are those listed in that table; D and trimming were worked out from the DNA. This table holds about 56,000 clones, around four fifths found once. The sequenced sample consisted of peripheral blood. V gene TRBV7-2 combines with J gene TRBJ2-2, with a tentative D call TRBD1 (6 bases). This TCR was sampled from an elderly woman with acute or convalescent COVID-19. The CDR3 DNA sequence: TGTGCCAGCAGCACCAACAGGGCCACCGGGGAGCTGTTTTTT. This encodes CASSTNRATGELFF.